There are a few counts of the clone carrying this T cell receptor (beta chain). What it binds is unknown. This sample is part of a study of shared clonotypes between healthy human individuals. Study details: Donor composition was two women and a few men, aged 18 to 49. Overall study results and limits: The four-donor shared clonotypes exceeded non-shared clonotypes in generation probability, with non-shared ones scoring lower. Clonotype sharing among donors likely depends on sequencing depth.

There are 15 residues in the CDR3. Per germline, CDR1 SGDLS and CDR2 YYNGEE. V was pared by 0 bases and J by 7 bases, with 8 bases of the junction left unmatched. The study enrolled healthy HIV-negative adults without recent acute infections or vaccinations as donors. Profiled with immunoSEQ multiplex PCR; TCRdb holds only in-frame clones, not every one. Found here are about 1 million clones, 70% to 80% of them singletons; the top ten hold around 1.4%. This TCR derives from a man aged 18 to 29 in good health. This chain uses TRBV9 with TRBJ2-5, with 8 bases matching TRBD2. Sequencing was carried out using memory CD4+ T cells sorted from blood. As to subset: CD45RA-negative fraction. In DNA form, the CDR3 reads TGTGCCAGCAGCGTAGCTGAGCGGGGGTATGGGACCCAGTACTTC. It yields the protein CASSVAERGYGTQYF.